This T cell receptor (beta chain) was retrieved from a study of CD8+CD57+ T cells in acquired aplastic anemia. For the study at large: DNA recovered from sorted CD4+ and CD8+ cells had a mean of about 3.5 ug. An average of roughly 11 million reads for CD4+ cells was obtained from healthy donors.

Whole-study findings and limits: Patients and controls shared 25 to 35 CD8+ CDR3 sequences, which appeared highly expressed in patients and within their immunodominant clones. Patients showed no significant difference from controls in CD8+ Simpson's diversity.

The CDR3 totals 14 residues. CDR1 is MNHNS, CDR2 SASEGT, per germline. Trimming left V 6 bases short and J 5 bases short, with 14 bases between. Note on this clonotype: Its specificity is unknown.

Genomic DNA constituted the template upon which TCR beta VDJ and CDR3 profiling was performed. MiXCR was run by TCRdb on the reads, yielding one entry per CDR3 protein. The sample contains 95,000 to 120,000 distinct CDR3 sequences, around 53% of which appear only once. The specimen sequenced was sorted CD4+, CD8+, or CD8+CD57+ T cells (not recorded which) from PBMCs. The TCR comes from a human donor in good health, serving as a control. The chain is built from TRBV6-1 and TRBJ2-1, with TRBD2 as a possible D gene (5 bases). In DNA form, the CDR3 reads TGTGCCAGCAGCGTAGCGCTGGGGAACAATGAGCAGTTCTTC. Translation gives CASSVALGNNEQFF.